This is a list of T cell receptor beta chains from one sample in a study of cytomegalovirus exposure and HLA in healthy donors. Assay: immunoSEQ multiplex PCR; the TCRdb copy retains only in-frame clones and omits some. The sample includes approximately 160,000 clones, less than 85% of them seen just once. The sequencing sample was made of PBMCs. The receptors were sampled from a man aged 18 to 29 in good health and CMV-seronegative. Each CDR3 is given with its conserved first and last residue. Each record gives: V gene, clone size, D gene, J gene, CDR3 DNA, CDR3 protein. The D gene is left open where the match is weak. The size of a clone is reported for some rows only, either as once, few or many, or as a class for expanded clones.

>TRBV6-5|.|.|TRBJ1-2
TGTGCCAGCAGTTATTCAGGACAGACCTATGGCTACACCTTC
CASSYSGQTYGYTF
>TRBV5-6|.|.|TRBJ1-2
TGTGCCAGCAGCTTAGTACCTTCCGGCAGGGTCTATGGCTACACCTTC
CASSLVPSGRVYGYTF
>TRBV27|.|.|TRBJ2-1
TGTGCCAGCAGCCAGAGGACAGTAACAGAGCAGTTCTTC
CASSQRTVTEQFF
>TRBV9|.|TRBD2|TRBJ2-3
TGTGCCAGCAGCGTCGGACTAGCGGGAGCGGATACGCAGTATTTT
CASSVGLAGADTQYF
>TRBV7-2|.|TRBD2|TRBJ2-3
TGTGCCAGCAGCACCCATAACGGGAGGCAGGGAGATACGCAGTATTTT
CASSTHNGRQGDTQYF
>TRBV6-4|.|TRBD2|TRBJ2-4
TGTGCCAGCAGTGAGCTAGCGGGAGCCAAAAACATTCAGTACTTC
CASSELAGAKNIQYF
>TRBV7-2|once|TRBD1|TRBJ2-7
TGTGCCAGCAGCTCGCCCCGGACAGGGAATTTTAACGAGCAGTACTTC
CASSSPRTGNFNEQYF
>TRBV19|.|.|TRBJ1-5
TGTGCCAGTAGAGAGAGGACACAGCCCCAGCATTTT
CASRERTQPQHF
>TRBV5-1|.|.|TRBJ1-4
TGCGCCAGCAGCATCGGGACTCATGAAAAACTGTTTTTT
CASSIGTHEKLFF
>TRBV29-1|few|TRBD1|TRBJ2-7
TGCAGCGCCAGGACAGGCAGTACCTACGAGCAGTACTTC
CSARTGSTYEQYF
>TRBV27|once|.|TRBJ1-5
TGTGCCAGCAGGGGAGCGGGAGTCAGGGGTGGGCAGCCCCAGCATTTT
CASRGAGVRGGQPQHF
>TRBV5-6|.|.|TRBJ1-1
TGTGCCAGCAGCTTATTGGACCCAGGGCGGACTGAAGCTTTCTTT
CASSLLDPGRTEAFF
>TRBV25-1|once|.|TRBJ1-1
TGTGCCAGCAGTGAAGGGGGCCTAACTAGGGCTTTCTTT
CASSEGGLTRAFF